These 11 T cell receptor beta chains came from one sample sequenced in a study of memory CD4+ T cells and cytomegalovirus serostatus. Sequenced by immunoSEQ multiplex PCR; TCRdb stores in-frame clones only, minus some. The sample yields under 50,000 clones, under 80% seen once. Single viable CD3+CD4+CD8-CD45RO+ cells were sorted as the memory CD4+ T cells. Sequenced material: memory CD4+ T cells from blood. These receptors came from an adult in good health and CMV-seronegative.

The CDR3 loop is CAISDPADTYEQYF. The CDR3 DNA reads TGTGCCATCAGTGACCCCGCGGACACCTACGAGCAGTACTTC. J is TRBJ2-7 and V is TRBV10-3, with D possibly TRBD1 on 5 matching bases. The V end lost 3 bases, the J end lost 2 bases, and 11 bases lay between the germline ends. The CDR3 is 14 amino acids. Germline V gene sequence: CDR1 ENHRY, CDR2 SYGVKD.

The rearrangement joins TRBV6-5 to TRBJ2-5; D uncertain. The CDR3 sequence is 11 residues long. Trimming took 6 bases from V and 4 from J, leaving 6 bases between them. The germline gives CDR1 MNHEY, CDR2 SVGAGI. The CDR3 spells CASSPLETQYF. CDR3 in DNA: TGTGCCAGCAGCCCTCTAGAGACCCAGTACTTC.

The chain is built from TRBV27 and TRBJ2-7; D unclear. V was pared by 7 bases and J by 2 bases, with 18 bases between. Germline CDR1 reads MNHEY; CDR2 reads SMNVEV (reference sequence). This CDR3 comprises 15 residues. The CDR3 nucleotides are TGTGCCAGCAAGGGCCAGCCCAACAGACCCTACGAGCAGTACTTC. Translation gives CASKGQPNRPYEQYF.

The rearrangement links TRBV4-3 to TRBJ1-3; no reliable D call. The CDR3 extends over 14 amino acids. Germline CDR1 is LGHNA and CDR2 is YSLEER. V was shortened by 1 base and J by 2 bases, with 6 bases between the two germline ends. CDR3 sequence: CASSQAGTGNTIYF. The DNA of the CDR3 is TGCGCCAGCAGCCAAGCCGGGACTGGAAACACCATATATTTT.

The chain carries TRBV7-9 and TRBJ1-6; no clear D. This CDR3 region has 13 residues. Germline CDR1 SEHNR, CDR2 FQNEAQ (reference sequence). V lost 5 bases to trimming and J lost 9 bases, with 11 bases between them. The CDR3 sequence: CASSVPSGSPLHF. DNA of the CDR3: TGTGCCAGCAGCGTCCCTTCAGGTTCACCCCTCCACTTT.

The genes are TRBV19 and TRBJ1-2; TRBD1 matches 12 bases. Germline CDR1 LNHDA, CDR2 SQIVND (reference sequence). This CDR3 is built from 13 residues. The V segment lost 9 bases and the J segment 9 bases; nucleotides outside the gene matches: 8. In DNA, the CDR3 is TGTGCCAGCACCGGGACAGGGGGCCGGAGCTACACCTTC. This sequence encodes CASTGTGGRSYTF.

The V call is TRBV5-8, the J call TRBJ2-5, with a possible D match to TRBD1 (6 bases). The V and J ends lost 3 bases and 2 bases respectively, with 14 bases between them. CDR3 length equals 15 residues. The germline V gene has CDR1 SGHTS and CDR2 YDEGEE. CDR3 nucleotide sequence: TGTGCCAGCAGCTCGCAGGGGATGTGGCAAGAGACCCAGTACTTC. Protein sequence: CASSSQGMWQETQYF. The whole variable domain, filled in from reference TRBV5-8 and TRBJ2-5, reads EAGVTQSPTHLIKTRGQQATLRCSPISGHTSVYWYQQALGLGLQFLLWYDEGEERNRGNFPPRFSGRQFPNYSSELNVNALELEDSALYLCASSSQGMWQETQYFGPGTRLLVL.

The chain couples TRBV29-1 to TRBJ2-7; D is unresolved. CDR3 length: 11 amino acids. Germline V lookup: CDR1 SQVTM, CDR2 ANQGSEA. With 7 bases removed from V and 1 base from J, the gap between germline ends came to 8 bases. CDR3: CSAKKSYEQYF. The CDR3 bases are TGCAGCGCCAAGAAATCCTACGAGCAGTACTTC.

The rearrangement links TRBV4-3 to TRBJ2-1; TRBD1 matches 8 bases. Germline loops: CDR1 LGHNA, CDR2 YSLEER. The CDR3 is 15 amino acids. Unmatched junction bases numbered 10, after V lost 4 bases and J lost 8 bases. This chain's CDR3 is CASSPGQGWRDEQFF. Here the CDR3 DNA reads TGCGCCAGCAGCCCTGGACAGGGCTGGCGGGATGAGCAGTTCTTC.

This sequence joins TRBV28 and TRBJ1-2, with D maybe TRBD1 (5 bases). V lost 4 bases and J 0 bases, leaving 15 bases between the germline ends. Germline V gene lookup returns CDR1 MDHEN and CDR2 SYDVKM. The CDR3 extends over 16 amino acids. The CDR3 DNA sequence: TGTGCCAGCAGTTCCCCCGGGGGAGCCGCTAACTATGGCTACACCTTC. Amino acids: CASSSPGGAANYGYTF.

Written as DNA, the CDR3 is TGTGCCAGCAGTTTAGGATGGGCGAACACTGAAGCTTTCTTT. It translates to CASSLGWANTEAFF. The chain combines TRBV6-6 with TRBJ1-1; D gene unclear. Germline lookup yields CDR1 MNHNY and CDR2 SVGAGI (reference sequence). Trimming pared 4 bases from V and 1 base from J, leaving 10 bases between. This CDR3 spans 14 amino acids.